This TCR beta chain is drawn from a study of OX40 agonist ivuxolimab in advanced cancers. For the study in its entirety: Ivuxolimab, which targeted the costimulatory receptor OX40 (CD134), was an agonistic, fully human IgG2 monoclonal antibody. Intravenous ivuxolimab was administered to patients every 2 weeks at six dose levels: 0.01, 0.1, 0.3, 1.5, 3 and 10 mg/kg. Of the approximately 54 patients in dose escalation, about 20 had hepatocellular carcinoma, some 15 had melanoma, 9 had renal cell carcinoma and 9 had head and neck cancer. In the dose-escalation cohort, approximately 80% of patients were male, and the mean age was roughly 60 years with a range of about 20 to 79. Prior anti-PD-1, anti-PD-L1 or anti-CTLA-4 therapy was permitted, and checkpoint inhibitors had been received by about two fifths of dose-escalation patients. Partial responses occurred in three dose-escalation patients, of whom one had hepatocellular carcinoma and two had cutaneous melanoma. Peripheral TCRbeta sequencing aimed to test whether ivuxolimab altered TCR sequence diversity and caused clonal T-cell expansion. The paper reports the monotherapy dose-escalation portion (N = 52 patients) of the phase I ivuxolimab trial. On the study overall, not on this receptor specifically: Low levels of normalized T-cell clonal expansion were also shown by some nonresponding patients. The antigen specificity of the clonally expanded peripheral T cells was not determined. After ivuxolimab, more expanded clones were found on average in CD8+ T cells than in CD4+ T cells. Partial responders in the 0.1-3.0 mg/kg groups had among the lowest normalized peripheral clonal expansion, especially among CD8+ T cells. At doses of 0.1 to 3.0 mg/kg, clonal expansion of both CD4+ and CD8+ blood T cells was observed from baseline to week 6.

The trial excluded patients who had a history of autoimmune disease or were on systemic immunosuppression. In every dose cohort, peripheral blood was drawn for TCR sequencing at baseline, cycle 4 day 1, and cycle 7 day 1. Samples came from an open-label, multicenter, first-in-human phase I dose-escalation trial of ivuxolimab. Adults with locally advanced or metastatic melanoma, renal cell, hepatocellular, or head and neck squamous cell carcinoma were enrolled in the trial. Before TCR sequencing, CD4+ T cells and CD8+ T cells were sorted from peripheral blood as separate populations. Genomic DNA was extracted from sorted cells for sequencing of the TCRbeta CDR3 region. TCRbeta CDR3 regions were sequenced using the immunoSEQ Assay. TCRdb took this table from immuneACCESS and kept in-frame rearrangements with V and J called. Such tables lack part of the clones; where checked against another copy, unresolved V genes explain under half of the gap, and the rest is unexplained. This sample has tens of thousands of clones in its table, and 86% of those were observed once. About 1.1% of the sample lies in the top ten.

CDR1 SGHVS and CDR2 FQNEAQ are derived from the germline V gene. V is trimmed back by 4 bases and J by 2 bases, and the junction contains 4 bases that no gene match accounts for. CDR3 length: 17 amino acids, cysteine to phenylalanine. Only CDR3 DNA remains: 51 bases, in frame from the first base. Comments on this clone: Its cognate antigen has yet to be identified. No much larger clone exists at a distance of one base, and base qualities are not known.

The TCR comes from an adult with an advanced solid tumor such as melanoma, head and neck, liver or kidney cancer. The sample in question was CD4+ or CD8+ T cells sorted from blood, obtained in a trial of the OX40 agonist ivuxolimab. The sequence joins TRBV7-8 to TRBJ2-1; 14 central bases correspond to TRBD2. The DNA sequence is TGTGCCAGCAGCTCGACTAGCGGGAGGGCCCCCTACAATGAGCAGTTCTTC. Its translation reads: CASSSTSGRAPYNEQFF.